Described below is a single TCR beta chain sequence and its context. In its sample, this clone was seen once. The specificity of this receptor is unknown. Base quality data are lacking; no much larger clone is found one base away. At one collaborating source in Seattle, patients were enrolled during active infection and were followed longitudinally through the course of disease. Collaborating institutions collected whole blood in K2EDTA tubes following their own protocols. For TCRbeta analysis, collaborators shipped samples as frozen whole blood, isolated PBMCs, or DNA extracted from either of those sample types. These data come from a study of blood T cell repertoires in COVID-19 (dated by TCRdb to between 2020 and 2021). Context from the whole study: Samples from collaborators originated in the United States, Italy and Spain and spanned both the acute and convalescent phases of COVID-19. The material from the prospective study consisted of cDNA or gDNA derived from T cells, B-cell-depleted T cells, or PBMCs. The dataset comprised deeply sampled blood TCRbeta repertoires from subjects exposed to, actively infected with, or recovered from COVID-19. The repertoires were released in a freely available public database meant as a resource for research on the immune response to SARS-CoV-2. The samples were drawn from two sources: the first 160 participants of the ongoing ImmuneRACE study, and over 950 subjects contributed by 6 global collaborators. A de-identified subject ID, COVID-19 status, age in years and sex were almost always included in the sample metadata. HLA class I and class II types, where available, came from metadata supplied by the sample provider rather than from assay-based typing. The full study reports these points: The quantity of clinical and demographic metadata differed by source and by participant and was supplied without curation.

The immunoSEQ Assay, a bias-controlled multiplex PCR, was used to amplify TCRbeta CDR3 regions from genomic DNA. From the authors' description of their analysis: Nucleated cell counts per sample were estimated from amplification of reference gene primers within the assay. To quantify the absolute abundance of each unique TCRbeta CDR3 rearrangement, sequence reads were collapsed and filtered. For each sample, productive Simpson clonality was calculated as the square root of Simpson's diversity index across productive rearrangements. TCRdb carries this immuneACCESS record with in-frame sequences only. Its versions omit some clonotypes, under half of them owing to an unresolved V gene in the studies checked, with the rest unexplained. V and J calls and clone size are as listed in that table; D and trimming were resolved from the DNA. The sample includes hundreds of thousands of clones, with 88% observed a single time. 6% to 8.5% of the sample rests with the top ten.

CDR1 and CDR2, looked up from the germline V gene (reference sequence), are LGHDT and YNNKEL. V gives up 4 bases and J gives up 4 bases, and the segment between their germline ends measures 17 bases. The CDR3 contains 16 residues, cysteine and phenylalanine counted. The kept DNA is CDR3 alone, 48 bases in frame from the first base. Sequencing input: peripheral blood. The chain is assembled from TRBV3-1 (or the pseudogene TRBV3-2) and TRBJ1-3, with the D segment identity uncertain. The sequence was obtained from a woman in her 70s with COVID-19, enrolled during active disease. The sequence in DNA is TGTGCCAGCAGCCCGTACGAGAGGGCCGCGGGAAACACCATATATTTT. Its product reads: CASSPYERAAGNTIYF.